These T cell receptor beta chains were read from a single sample in a study of shared clonotypes between healthy human individuals. TCRdb's copy holds only in-frame clones and misses some; the assay was immunoSEQ multiplex PCR. Among about 2 million clones listed, about 95% were seen once. The sample consisted of naive CD8+ T cells sorted from blood. The receptors were sampled from a man younger than 35 in good health. Both conserved end residues are part of each CDR3. Each record gives: J gene, clone size, V gene, CDR3 length, D gene, CDR3 protein, CDR3 DNA. The D gene is left open where the match is weak. Clone size appears in some rows only: once, few, many, or a class for an expanded clone.

>TRBJ1-6|-|TRBV9|14|TRBD1
CASSPSRGDSPLHF
TGTGCCAGCAGCCCATCCAGGGGGGATTCACCCCTCCACTTT
>TRBJ2-5|-|TRBV7-9|14|TRBD1
CASSSTGNQETQYF
TGTGCCAGCAGCTCGACAGGGAACCAAGAGACCCAGTACTTC
>TRBJ2-2|-|TRBV7-8|14|-
CASSTYANTGELFF
TGTGCCAGCAGCACATACGCGAACACCGGGGAGCTGTTTTTT
>TRBJ2-1|-|TRBV29-1|13|TRBD2
CSAGLAGDNEQFF
TGCAGCGCAGGACTAGCGGGAGACAATGAGCAGTTCTTC
>TRBJ2-7|-|TRBV6-6|13|-
CASSQQGFYEQYF
TGTGCCAGCAGCCAACAGGGTTTCTACGAGCAGTACTTC
>TRBJ1-5|few|TRBV19|13|-
CASSDGSNQPQHF
TGTGCCAGTAGTGACGGTAGCAATCAGCCCCAGCATTTT
>TRBJ2-7|-|TRBV7-7|15|-
CASSLAISGDYEQYF
TGTGCTAGCAGCTTAGCGATATCCGGGGACTACGAGCAGTACTTC
>TRBJ2-3|-|TRBV11-2|15|TRBD1
CASSLIGTGVDTQYF
TGTGCCAGCAGTCTTATCGGGACAGGGGTAGATACGCAGTATTTT
>TRBJ1-6|-|TRBV28|16|-
CASSLVANSANSPLHF
TGTGCCAGCAGTTTAGTGGCCAATTCCGCCAATTCACCCCTCCACTTT
>TRBJ2-3|-|TRBV30|12|-
CAWTRVTDTQYF
TGTGCCTGGACCAGGGTCACAGATACGCAGTATTTT
>TRBJ2-3|-|TRBV15|16|TRBD2
CATSRETSTYTDTQYF
TGTGCCACCAGCAGGGAGACTAGCACTTACACAGATACGCAGTATTTT
>TRBJ2-7|-|TRBV4-1|16|-
CASSQVVGRRTYEQYF
TGCGCCAGCAGCCAAGTAGTTGGCAGACGAACCTACGAGCAGTACTTC
>TRBJ2-7|-|TRBV6-4|15|TRBD1
CASFFCGQGCYEQYF
TGTGCCAGCTTTTTCTGCGGACAGGGATGCTACGAGCAGTACTTC
>TRBJ1-2|once|TRBV4-1|17|TRBD1
CASSQAGTGGADYGYTF
TGCGCCAGCAGCCAGGCCGGGACAGGGGGCGCGGACTATGGCTACACCTTC
>TRBJ1-5|-|TRBV19|13|-
CASSTDGEQPQHF
TGTGCCAGTAGTACCGACGGGGAGCAGCCCCAGCATTTT
>TRBJ2-5|-|TRBV7-9|15|-
CASSSSGTGHETQYF
TGTGCCAGCAGCTCCTCGGGGACGGGCCATGAGACCCAGTACTTC
>TRBJ2-6|-|TRBV18|15|-
CASSPPATGANVLTF
TGTGCCAGCTCACCACCGGCAACCGGGGCCAACGTCCTGACTTTC
>TRBJ2-1|once|TRBV7-8|15|TRBD1
CASSMTGTGVNEQFF
TGTGCCAGCAGCATGACCGGGACAGGGGTCAATGAGCAGTTCTTC
>TRBJ2-1|once|TRBV5-6|13|-
CASSLASSNEQFF
TGTGCCAGCAGCTTGGCCTCTAGCAATGAGCAGTTCTTC
>TRBJ2-7|-|TRBV5-6|12|-
CASSLGLSEQYF
TGTGCCAGCAGCTTGGGGTTAAGCGAGCAGTACTTC
>TRBJ2-1|-|TRBV27|16|TRBD2
CASSSPGTSGYNEQFF
TGTGCCAGCAGTTCCCCCGGGACTAGCGGATACAATGAGCAGTTCTTC
>TRBJ1-1|-|TRBV6-6|13|-
CASTQTGTSFSFF
TGTGCCAGCACTCAAACCGGGACATCATTTTCTTTCTTT
>TRBJ2-5|once|TRBV7-9|18|TRBD2
CASSRLGGGDLYQETQYF
TGTGCCAGCAGCCGCCTCGGCGGGGGGGACCTGTACCAAGAGACCCAGTACTTC
>TRBJ2-3|-|TRBV19|14|-
CASSIEVGLDTQYF
TGTGCCAGTAGTATCGAGGTGGGACTAGATACGCAGTATTTT
>TRBJ2-1|-|TRBV27|12|-
CASSSLENEQFF
TGTGCCAGCAGTTCGCTCGAAAATGAGCAGTTCTTC
>TRBJ1-4|-|TRBV11-2|16|-
CASSLDPAPQAEKLFF
TGTGCCAGCAGCTTAGACCCCGCACCTCAGGCGGAAAAACTGTTTTTT
>TRBJ1-5|-|TRBV4-2|15|-
CASSLEGPSNQPQHF
TGTGCCAGCAGCCTCGAAGGGCCCAGCAATCAGCCCCAGCATTTT
>TRBJ2-7|-|TRBV27|14|TRBD1
CASSLPDRGHEQYF
TGTGCCAGCAGTTTGCCGGACAGGGGACACGAGCAGTACTTC
>TRBJ2-3|-|TRBV29-1|15|-
CSVEVAQGRPDTQYF
TGCAGCGTTGAAGTGGCCCAGGGGAGGCCAGATACGCAGTATTTT
>TRBJ1-2|-|TRBV4-3|16|-
CASSQDHGEENYGYTF
TGCGCCAGCAGCCAAGATCACGGGGAGGAAAACTATGGCTACACCTTC
>TRBJ1-1|-|TRBV5-1|15|TRBD1
CASSFSTGVNTEAFF
TGCGCCAGCAGCTTCTCGACAGGGGTGAACACTGAAGCTTTCTTT
>TRBJ2-3|-|TRBV5-6|16|TRBD2
CASSISSGRKSDTQYF
TGTGCCAGCAGCATCTCTAGCGGGAGGAAATCGGATACGCAGTATTTT
>TRBJ1-1|once|TRBV6-1|11|-
CASSEQEKAFF
TGTGCCAGCAGTGAACAGGAGAAAGCTTTCTTT
>TRBJ2-7|-|TRBV2|14|TRBD2
CASSERLASYEQYF
TGTGCCAGCAGTGAAAGACTAGCCTCCTACGAGCAGTACTTC
>TRBJ2-6|-|TRBV27|14|TRBD1
CASRLTGLANVLTF
TGTGCCAGCAGGCTGACAGGGTTGGCCAACGTCCTGACTTTC
>TRBJ2-7|-|TRBV7-2|11|-
CASSLSGEQYF
TGTGCCAGCAGCCTCTCCGGGGAGCAGTACTTC
>TRBJ2-3|-|TRBV5-8|17|TRBD2
CASSTPSGGPITDTQYF
TGTGCCAGCAGCACGCCTAGCGGGGGGCCCATCACAGATACGCAGTATTTT
>TRBJ1-2|-|TRBV6-1|13|TRBD1
CASSPTGGYGYTF
TGTGCCAGCAGTCCGACAGGGGGCTATGGCTACACCTTC
>TRBJ1-1|-|TRBV4-1|11|-
CASSQASEAFF
TGCGCCAGCAGCCAGGCTTCTGAAGCTTTCTTT
>TRBJ2-2|-|TRBV9|14|-
CASSVALNTGELFF
TGTGCCAGCAGCGTAGCTTTGAACACCGGGGAGCTGTTTTTT
>TRBJ2-7|-|TRBV11-2|12|-
CASSLGQLEQYF
TGTGCCAGCAGCTTAGGGCAGCTTGAGCAGTACTTC
>TRBJ2-3|once|TRBV9|15|TRBD1
CASSAGTGSTDTQCF
TGTGCCAGCAGCGCGGGGACAGGGAGCACAGATACGCAGTGTTTT
>TRBJ1-6|-|TRBV9|14|TRBD1
CASSVGTGGSPLHF
TGTGCCAGCAGCGTTGGGACAGGGGGGTCACCCCTCCACTTT